The clone carrying this TCR beta chain was detected only a few times. Its matching antigen is unknown. The same CDR3 arises from other DNA sequences in this sample as well. The PCR used 60 Vbeta and 13 Jbeta primers. Data came from immunoSEQ multiplex PCR; TCRdb stores just in-frame clones and leaves some out. This table holds roughly 68,000 clones, approximately 70% found once. These data come from a study of cytomegalovirus exposure and HLA in healthy donors. Study results and limitations: Of the V segments, some could not be distinguished, including TRBV6-2 and TRBV6-3, and were excluded. Relative to equally common others, HLA-associated TCR beta chains showed greater clonal expansion in a later analysis. In a later analysis, across HLA loci, associated TCR counts were highest for DRB1, lowest for HLA-C. TCR beta chain V- and J-gene trimming was linked, in a later analysis, to a missense variant in DCLRE1C.

V was trimmed by 5 bases and J by 0 bases, leaving 11 bases between them. The CDR3 is 15 residues long. The V gene's germline CDR1 is MNHEY and CDR2 SVGAGI. The sample taken for sequencing was PBMCs. The origin of this receptor is a man aged 35 to 55 in good health and CMV-seropositive. This rearrangement joins TRBV6-5 to TRBJ1-5, with D maybe TRBD1 (5 bases). CDR3 amino acids: CASSPGGNSNQPQHF. DNA for the CDR3: TGTGCCAGCAGTCCCGGGGGGAATAGCAATCAGCCCCAGCATTTT.